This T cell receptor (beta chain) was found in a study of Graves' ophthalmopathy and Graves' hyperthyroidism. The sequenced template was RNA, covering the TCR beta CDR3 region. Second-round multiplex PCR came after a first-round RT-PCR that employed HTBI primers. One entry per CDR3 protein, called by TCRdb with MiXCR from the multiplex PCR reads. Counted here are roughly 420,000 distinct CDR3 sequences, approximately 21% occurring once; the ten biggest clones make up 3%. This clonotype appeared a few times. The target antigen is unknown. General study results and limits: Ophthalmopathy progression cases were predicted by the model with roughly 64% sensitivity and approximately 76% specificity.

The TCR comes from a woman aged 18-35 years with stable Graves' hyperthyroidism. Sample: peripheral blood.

This CDR3 is CSADRLAVYEQYF. The CDR3 DNA is TGCAGCGCCGACAGGCTAGCGGTCTACGAGCAGTACTTC. J is TRBJ2-7 and V is TRBV29-1; TRBD2 might be the D (7 bases). Germline assignment: CDR1 SQVTM and CDR2 ANQGSEA. The CDR3 sequence is 13 residues long. Trimming left V 7 bases short and J 3 bases short, with 16 bases between.